This T cell receptor (beta chain) was identified in a study of neoadjuvant nivolumab and ipilimumab in lung cancer. Study-wide results and limits: TCR richness and clonality were higher in tumors than adjacent uninvolved lung. Only two of four nivolumab-treated tumors gained richness and clonality by surgery. Only a single major-pathologic-response sample was available for clonality analysis.

Sequenced by immunoSEQ multiplex PCR; TCRdb stores in-frame clones only, minus some. The sample lists tens of thousands of clones; approximately 78% were seen once. With 5 bases removed from V and 3 bases from J, the gap between germline ends came to 4 bases. The CDR3 is 11 amino acids. CDR1 is MNHEY and CDR2 is SVGAGI in the germline V gene. Notes on this clone: Its antigen is unidentified. Other nucleotide sequences from this sample produce the same CDR3.

The sequences come from tumor tissue, collected after neoadjuvant nivolumab, alone or with ipilimumab, at or shortly before surgery. This TCR derives from an adult with non-small cell lung cancer. The chain joins TRBV6-5 to TRBJ1-1, with D uncertain. CDR3 region: CASSKHTEAFF. Written as DNA, the CDR3 is TGTGCCAGCAGTAAGCACACTGAAGCTTTCTTT.